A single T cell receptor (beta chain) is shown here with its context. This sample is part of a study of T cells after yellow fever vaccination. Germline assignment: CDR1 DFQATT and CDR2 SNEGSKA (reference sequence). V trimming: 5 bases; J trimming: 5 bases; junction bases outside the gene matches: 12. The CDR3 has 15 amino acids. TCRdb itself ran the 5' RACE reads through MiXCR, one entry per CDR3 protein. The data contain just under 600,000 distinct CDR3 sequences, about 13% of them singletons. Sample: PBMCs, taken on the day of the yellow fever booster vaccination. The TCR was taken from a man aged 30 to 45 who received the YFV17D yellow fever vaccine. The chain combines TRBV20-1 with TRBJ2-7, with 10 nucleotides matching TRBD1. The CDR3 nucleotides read TGCAGTGCTCCCCAGGGGACAGGGGTTGGGGACGAGCAGTACTTC. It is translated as CSAPQGTGVGDEQYF.